This T cell receptor beta chain was obtained from a study of OX40 agonist ivuxolimab in advanced cancers. About the investigation overall: Ivuxolimab was a fully human IgG2 agonistic monoclonal antibody targeting the costimulatory receptor OX40 (CD134). Partial responses were achieved by three dose-escalation patients, of whom one had hepatocellular carcinoma and two had cutaneous melanoma. Patients were allowed to have had prior anti-PD-1, anti-PD-L1 or anti-CTLA-4 therapy, and approximately 40% of the dose-escalation patients had been treated with checkpoint inhibitors. Of the approximately 54 patients in dose escalation, about 20 had hepatocellular carcinoma, about 15 had melanoma, 9 had renal cell carcinoma and 9 had head and neck cancer. Peripheral TCRbeta sequencing aimed to test whether ivuxolimab altered TCR sequence diversity and caused clonal T-cell expansion. Intravenous ivuxolimab was administered to patients every 2 weeks at six dose levels: 0.01, 0.1, 0.3, 1.5, 3 and 10 mg/kg. The dose-escalation cohort was 82.7% male with a mean age of around 64 years, ranging from roughly 20 to 80. The paper covers the monotherapy dose-escalation part of the phase I ivuxolimab trial, which included N = 52 patients. Points the paper makes about the study in general: Low levels of normalized T-cell clonal expansion were also seen in some nonresponding patients. Partial responders in the 0.1-3.0 mg/kg groups had among the lowest normalized peripheral clonal expansion, especially among CD8+ T cells. Clonal expansion of both CD4+ and CD8+ blood T cells was observed from baseline to week 6 at doses 0.1 to 3.0 mg/kg. The antigen specificity of the peripheral T cells that underwent clonal expansion was not determined. On average, CD8+ T cells showed more expanded clones than CD4+ T cells after ivuxolimab.

About this clone itself: It lacks a known antigen. No much larger clone exists at a distance of one base, and base qualities are not known.

Genomic DNA was isolated from the sorted cells so that the TCRbeta CDR3 region could be sequenced. TCRbeta CDR3 regions were sequenced using the immunoSEQ Assay. TCRdb stores this immuneACCESS table with in-frame sequences only. Part of the clones is absent; in the studies checked, under half of the shortfall reflects unresolved V genes, and no reason is known for the rest. The table for this sample lists about 43,000 clones; 80% of them were counted only once. The ten largest clonotypes hold about 4% of the sample. Patients with a history of autoimmune disease or receiving systemic immunosuppression were excluded from the trial. Peripheral blood for TCR sequencing was drawn from every dose cohort at baseline, at cycle 4 day 1 and at cycle 7 day 1. Samples were obtained from an open-label, multicenter, first-in-human phase I dose-escalation trial of ivuxolimab. Adults with locally advanced or metastatic melanoma, renal cell, hepatocellular, or head and neck squamous cell carcinoma were enrolled in the trial. Before TCR sequencing, CD4+ T cells and CD8+ T cells from peripheral blood were sorted into separate populations.

The germline V gene (reference sequence) provides CDR1 MNHEY and CDR2 SMNVEV. A distance of 12 bases separates the germline ends of V and J, which lose 4 bases and 5 bases respectively. There are 14 amino acids in the CDR3, from cysteine to phenylalanine inclusive. Of all the DNA, just the CDR3 is kept, 42 bases in frame from base 1. The receptor was derived from an adult with an advanced solid tumor such as melanoma, head and neck, liver or kidney cancer. The receptor chain draws on TRBV27 and TRBJ1-5; the D gene cannot be resolved reliably. The sequencing used CD4+ or CD8+ T cells sorted from blood, collected in a trial of the OX40 agonist ivuxolimab. The CDR3 corresponds to CASSWGAKDQPQHF. The DNA is as follows: TGTGCCAGCAGTTGGGGAGCGAAGGATCAGCCCCAGCATTTT.